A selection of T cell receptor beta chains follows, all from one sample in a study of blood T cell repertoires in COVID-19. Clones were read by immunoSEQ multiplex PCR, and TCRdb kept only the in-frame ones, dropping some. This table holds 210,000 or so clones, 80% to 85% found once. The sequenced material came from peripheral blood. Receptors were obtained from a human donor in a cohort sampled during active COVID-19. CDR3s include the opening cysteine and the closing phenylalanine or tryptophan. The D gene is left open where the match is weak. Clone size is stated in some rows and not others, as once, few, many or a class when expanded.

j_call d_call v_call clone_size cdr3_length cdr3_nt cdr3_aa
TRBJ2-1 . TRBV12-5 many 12 TGTGCTAGTGGCCACAGGGTTCAAGAGCAGTTCTTC CASGHRVQEQFF
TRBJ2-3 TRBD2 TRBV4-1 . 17 TGCGCCAGCAGCCATACCTCGAGCGGGGGGGCTGTAGATACGCAGTATTTT CASSHTSSGGAVDTQYF
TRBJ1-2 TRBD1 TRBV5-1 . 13 TGCGCCAGCAGCCCTGACAGGGCTAACGGCTACACCTTC CASSPDRANGYTF
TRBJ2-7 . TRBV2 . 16 TGTGCCAGCAGTGAAGCGCTTCTAGGATCTAGAGGCGAGCAGTACTTC CASSEALLGSRGEQYF
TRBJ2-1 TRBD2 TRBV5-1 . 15 TGCGCCAGCAGCGAAGGAGCGGGAGTCTACAATGAGCAGTTCTTC CASSEGAGVYNEQFF
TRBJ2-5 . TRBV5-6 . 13 TGTGCCAGCAGCTCAACAGGAAGAGAGGCCCAGTACTTC CASSSTGREAQYF
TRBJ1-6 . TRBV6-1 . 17 TGTGCCAGCAGTGAAAATAGTTTACAGGGTCGTAATTCACCCCTCCACTTT CASSENSLQGRNSPLHF
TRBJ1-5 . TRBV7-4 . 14 TGTGCCAGCAGGACAGGATATTGCAACCAGCCCCAGCATTTT CASRTGYCNQPQHF
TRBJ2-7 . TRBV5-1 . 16 TGCGCCAGCAGCTTGGCCACGATCTCGAGCTCCTACGAGCAGTACTTC CASSLATISSSYEQYF
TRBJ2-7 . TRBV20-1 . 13 TGCAGTGCTAGTTGGGACACCAACTACGAGCAGTACTTC CSASWDTNYEQYF
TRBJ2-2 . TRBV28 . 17 TGTGCCAGCAGTTTCAACAGGGGGGGAGACGCTTACGGGGAGCTGTTTTTT CASSFNRGGDAYGELFF
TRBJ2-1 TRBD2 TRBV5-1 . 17 TGCGCCAGCAGCTCAACCACTAGCGGAAGCTCCTACAATGAGCAGTTCTTC CASSSTTSGSSYNEQFF
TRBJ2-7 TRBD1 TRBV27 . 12 TGTGCCACCGGACAGGGCTCCTACGAGCAGTACTTC CATGQGSYEQYF
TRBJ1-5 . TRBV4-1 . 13 TGCGCCAGCAGCCAAAGGCGGGAGCAGCCCCAGCATTTT CASSQRREQPQHF
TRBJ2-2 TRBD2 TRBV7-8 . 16 TGTGCCAGCAGCCTCCTAGCGGGAGGTAATACCGGGGAGCTGTTTTTT CASSLLAGGNTGELFF
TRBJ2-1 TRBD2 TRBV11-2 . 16 TGTGCCAGCAGCTTAGATCACAGCGGGGGGGCCGGGGAGCAGTTCTTC CASSLDHSGGAGEQFF
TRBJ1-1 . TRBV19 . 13 TGTGCCAGTACTACCCTCGTTAACACTGAAGCTTTCTTT CASTTLVNTEAFF
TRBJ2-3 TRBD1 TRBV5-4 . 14 TGTGCCATATCCGGGACAGGGGTCACAGATACGCAGTATTTT CAISGTGVTDTQYF
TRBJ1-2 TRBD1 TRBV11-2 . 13 TGTGCCAGCAGCCTAGGGGGCGCGGATGGCTACACCTTC CASSLGGADGYTF
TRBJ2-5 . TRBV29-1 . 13 TGCAGCGTATTTCCGACGGGGCAAGAGACCCAGTACTTC CSVFPTGQETQYF
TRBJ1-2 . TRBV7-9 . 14 TGTGCCAGCAGCGGTAGACAGCGTGCCTATGGCTACACCTTC CASSGRQRAYGYTF
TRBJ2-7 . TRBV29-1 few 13 TGCAGCGTTGCGGCCTTCGGGGCCTACGAGCAGTACTTC CSVAAFGAYEQYF
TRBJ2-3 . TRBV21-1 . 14 TGTGCCAGCAGCAAGTCCGGGAGCACAGATACGCAGTATTTT CASSKSGSTDTQYF
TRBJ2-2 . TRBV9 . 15 TGTGCCAGCAGAGACAGGACCACACCCACCGGGGAGCTGTTTTTT CASRDRTTPTGELFF
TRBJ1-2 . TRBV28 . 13 TGTGCCAGCAGCCTGGGGGCTTTTAAGGGCTACACCTTC CASSLGAFKGYTF
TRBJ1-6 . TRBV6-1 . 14 TGTGCCAGCAGTGAACAGGTCCTCCCTTCACCCCTCCACTTT CASSEQVLPSPLHF
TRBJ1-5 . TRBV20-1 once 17 TGCAGTGCTAGTGTCTCAGGGCGATGGGGTAGCAATCAGCCCCAGCATTTT CSASVSGRWGSNQPQHF
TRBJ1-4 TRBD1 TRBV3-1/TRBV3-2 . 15 TGTGCCAGCAGCCACCCCGTCGTCAGGGGGGAAAAACTGTTTTTT CASSHPVVRGEKLFF
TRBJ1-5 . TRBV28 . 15 TGTGCCAGCAACCAACCGACAGGAAGCAATCAGCCCCAGCATTTT CASNQPTGSNQPQHF
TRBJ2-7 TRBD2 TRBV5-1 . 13 TGCGCCAGCAGCTTAGCGGGAGGGCCCGAGCAGTACTTC CASSLAGGPEQYF
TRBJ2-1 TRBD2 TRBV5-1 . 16 TGCGCCAGCAGACAAATGGGGACTAGCGGGAGCGATGAGCAGTTCTTC CASRQMGTSGSDEQFF
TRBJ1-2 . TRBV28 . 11 TGTGCCAGCGTTAGTCAGGGAAGCTACACCTTC CASVSQGSYTF
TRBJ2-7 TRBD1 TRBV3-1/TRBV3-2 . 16 TGTGCCAGCAGCCCCGGGACAGGGGCCAGCTCCTACGAGCAGTACTTC CASSPGTGASSYEQYF
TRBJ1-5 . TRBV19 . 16 TGTGCCAGTAGTAGTGGTGGCACGGCAGGGGCCCAGCCCCAGCATTTT CASSSGGTAGAQPQHF
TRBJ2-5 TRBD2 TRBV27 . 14 TGTGCCAGCAGTCCCTGGGGCGGGGGAGAGACCCAGTACTTC CASSPWGGGETQYF
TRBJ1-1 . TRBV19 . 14 TGTGCCAGTAGCCTACCTCCAATGAACACTGAAGCTTTCTTT CASSLPPMNTEAFF
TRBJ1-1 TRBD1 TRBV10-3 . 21 TGTGCCATCAGTGAGGTTAATTTCGAGGGACAGGGGATCCGGGCTAACACTGAAGCTTTCTTT CAISEVNFEGQGIRANTEAFF
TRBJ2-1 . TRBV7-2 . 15 TGTGCCAGCAGCTCCGATCGGGGATCCTACAATGAGCAGTTCTTC CASSSDRGSYNEQFF
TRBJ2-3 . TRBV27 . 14 TGTGCCAGCAGTTTACAGCGGTCCACAGATACGCAGTATTTT CASSLQRSTDTQYF
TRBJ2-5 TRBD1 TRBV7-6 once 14 TGTGCCAGCAGCCTTTGGACAGGGGCGAAGACCCAGTACTTC CASSLWTGAKTQYF
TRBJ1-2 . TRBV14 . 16 TGTGCCAGCAGCCCAAGGCTAGGGGCCGTCCAGTATGGCTACACCTTC CASSPRLGAVQYGYTF
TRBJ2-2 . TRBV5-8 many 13 TGTGCCAGCAGCTTAATACAGGTCGGGGAGCTGTTTTTT CASSLIQVGELFF
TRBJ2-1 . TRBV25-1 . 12 TGTGCCAGCAGTGATCACAACAGGGAGCAGTTCTTC CASSDHNREQFF
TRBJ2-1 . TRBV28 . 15 TGTGCCAGCACCGCCCCGGTCAGCGCCTACAATGAGCAGTTCTTC CASTAPVSAYNEQFF
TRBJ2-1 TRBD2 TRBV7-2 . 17 TGTGCCAGCAGCCCCAGGGTTGCTAGCGGGAAGTACAATGAGCAGTTCTTC CASSPRVASGKYNEQFF
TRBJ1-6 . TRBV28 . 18 TGTGCCAGCAGTTCCCCTCCCCCGTGGCTGGGCCGGAATTCACCCCTCCACTTT CASSSPPPWLGRNSPLHF
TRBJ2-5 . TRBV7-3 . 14 TGTGCCAGCAGCTTATCCGGGGAACAAGAGACCCAGTACTTC CASSLSGEQETQYF
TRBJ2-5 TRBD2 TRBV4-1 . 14 TGCGCCAGCAGCCCGGGACTAAATCAAGAGACCCAGTACTTC CASSPGLNQETQYF
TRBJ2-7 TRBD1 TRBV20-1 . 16 TGCAGTGCTAGTGAGGGGGCCAATTTGGGATACTACGAGCAGTACTTC CSASEGANLGYYEQYF
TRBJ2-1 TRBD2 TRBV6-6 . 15 TGTGCCAGCAGTTACTCGATCGGGGGGGGCCATGAGCAGTTCTTC CASSYSIGGGHEQFF
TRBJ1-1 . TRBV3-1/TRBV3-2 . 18 TGTGCCAGCAGCCAAAAGCGCGCGGGGACCGTCAAGAACACTGAAGCTTTCTTT CASSQKRAGTVKNTEAFF
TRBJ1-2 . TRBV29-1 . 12 TGCAGCGTTGAATCCGGGAACTATGGCTACACCTTC CSVESGNYGYTF
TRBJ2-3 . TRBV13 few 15 TGTGCCAGCACTTTAAACGCGGGCCGCACAGATACGCAGTATTTT CASTLNAGRTDTQYF
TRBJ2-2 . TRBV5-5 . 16 TGTGCCAGCAGCCTCAATCACCACCCCAGCACCGGGGAGCTGTTTTTT CASSLNHHPSTGELFF
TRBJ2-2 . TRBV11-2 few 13 TGTGCCAGCTCCCAGGTCAGGTCCGGGGAGCTGTTTTTT CASSQVRSGELFF
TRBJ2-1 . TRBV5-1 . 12 TGCGCCAGCAGCTTGGCGTACAATGAGCAGTTCTTC CASSLAYNEQFF
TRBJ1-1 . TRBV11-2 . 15 TGTGCCAGCAGGGTAGCGGGACAATGGAACCTTGAAGCTTTCTTT CASRVAGQWNLEAFF
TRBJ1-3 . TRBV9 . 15 TGTGCCAGCAGCACTAGCCGGGGCGGTGGAAACACCATATATTTT CASSTSRGGGNTIYF
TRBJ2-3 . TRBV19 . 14 TGTGCCAGTAGTATCGGGGTCAGCACAGATACGCAGTATTTT CASSIGVSTDTQYF
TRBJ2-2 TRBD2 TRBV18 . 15 TGTGCCAGCTCGCAGACTAGCGTGAACACCGGGGAGCTGTTTTTT CASSQTSVNTGELFF